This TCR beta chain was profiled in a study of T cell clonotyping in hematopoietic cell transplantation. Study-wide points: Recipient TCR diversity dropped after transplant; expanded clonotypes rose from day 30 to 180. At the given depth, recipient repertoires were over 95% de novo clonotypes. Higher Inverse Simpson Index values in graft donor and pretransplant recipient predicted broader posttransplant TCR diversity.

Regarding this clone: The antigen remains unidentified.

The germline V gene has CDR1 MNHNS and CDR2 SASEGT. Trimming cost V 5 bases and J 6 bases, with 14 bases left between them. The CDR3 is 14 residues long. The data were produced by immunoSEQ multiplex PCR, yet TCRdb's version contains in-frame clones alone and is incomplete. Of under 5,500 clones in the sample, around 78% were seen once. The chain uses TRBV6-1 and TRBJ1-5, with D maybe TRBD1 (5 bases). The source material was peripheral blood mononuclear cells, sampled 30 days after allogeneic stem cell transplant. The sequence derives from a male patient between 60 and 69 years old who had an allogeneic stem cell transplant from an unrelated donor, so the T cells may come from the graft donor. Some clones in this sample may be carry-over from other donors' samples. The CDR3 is CASSPQGPTQPQHF. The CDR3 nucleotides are TGTGCCAGCAGTCCGCAGGGTCCGACTCAGCCCCAGCATTTT.